These T cell receptor beta chains were read from a single sample in a study of circulating and synovial CD4+ cells in juvenile arthritis. Data came from immunoSEQ multiplex PCR; TCRdb stores just in-frame clones and leaves some out. Of tens of thousands of clones in the sample, 90% to 95% are singletons; the top ten hold roughly 0.74%. What was sequenced was CD4+ T cells from blood. These receptor sequences come from a human donor with juvenile idiopathic arthritis. The CDR3 runs from the conserved cysteine through the conserved F or W. D genes are given only for firm matches. The listing skips clone size in some rows; elsewhere it reads once, few, many or a size class.

D | J | size | V | CDR3 | DNA
TRBD2 | TRBJ2-3 | NA | TRBV30 | CAWRLAGGTDTQYF | TGTGCCTGGAGACTAGCGGGAGGCACAGATACGCAGTATTTT
NA | TRBJ1-5 | few | TRBV19 | CASSMVTGSNQPQHF | TGTGCCAGTAGTATGGTCACAGGGAGCAATCAGCCCCAGCATTTT
NA | TRBJ1-5 | NA | TRBV7-2 | CASSLIFQGSRNQPQHF | TGTGCCAGCAGCTTGATCTTCCAGGGCTCTCGCAATCAGCCCCAGCATTTT
TRBD1 | TRBJ1-6 | NA | TRBV18 | CASSPTGDNSPLHF | TGTGCCAGCTCACCGACAGGGGACAATTCACCCCTCCACTTT
NA | TRBJ2-3 | NA | TRBV11-1 | CASSLIKTSKTDTQYF | TGTGCCAGCAGCTTGATCAAGACTAGTAAAACAGATACGCAGTATTTT
NA | TRBJ1-5 | NA | TRBV15 | CATAPGGGHQPQHF | TGTGCCACCGCCCCGGGCGGAGGCCATCAGCCCCAGCATTTT
TRBD1 | TRBJ1-4 | NA | TRBV6-6 | CASSLTRGRKLFF | TGTGCCAGCAGCCTAACCAGGGGGAGGAAACTGTTTTTT
TRBD1 | TRBJ1-2 | NA | TRBV5-6 | CASSSIMTGARYTF | TGTGCCAGCAGCTCAATAATGACAGGGGCACGCTACACCTTC
TRBD2 | TRBJ2-1 | NA | TRBV7-9 | CASSARTSGYNEQFF | TGTGCCAGCAGCGCCAGGACTAGCGGTTACAATGAGCAGTTCTTC
NA | TRBJ2-2 | NA | TRBV20-1 | CSARRFGELFF | TGCAGTGCTCGCCGGTTCGGGGAGCTGTTTTTT
NA | TRBJ1-6 | NA | TRBV6-1 | CASGRTFQSPLHF | TGTGCCAGCGGGAGGACTTTCCAATCACCCCTCCACTTT
TRBD1 | TRBJ2-1 | NA | TRBV5-1 | CASSSGTGGNEQFF | TGCGCCAGCAGCTCCGGGACAGGGGGCAATGAGCAGTTCTTC
NA | TRBJ2-7 | NA | TRBV2 | CASSARSLLSYEQYF | TGTGCCAGCAGTGCTAGGTCACTGCTGTCCTACGAGCAGTACTTC
TRBD2 | TRBJ2-7 | NA | TRBV6-5 | CASTGTRTYEQYF | TGTGCCAGCACGGGGACTAGGACCTACGAGCAGTACTTC
TRBD2 | TRBJ2-1 | NA | TRBV25-1 | CASRWGDRGLAGVNEQFF | TGTGCCAGCAGATGGGGGGACAGGGGACTAGCGGGAGTCAATGAGCAGTTCTTC
NA | TRBJ1-2 | NA | TRBV6-5 | CASSYSLGSNGYTF | TGTGCCAGCAGTTACTCGCTGGGGAGCAATGGCTACACCTTC
TRBD1 | TRBJ1-1 | NA | TRBV5-4 | CASSPTGTGVGTEAFF | TGTGCCAGCAGCCCAACCGGGACAGGGGTGGGCACTGAAGCTTTCTTT
TRBD2 | TRBJ2-3 | NA | TRBV7-2 | CASSLASGGTDTQYF | TGTGCCAGCAGCTTGGCTAGCGGGGGCACAGATACGCAGTATTTT
NA | TRBJ2-7 | NA | TRBV7-2 | CASSLGRGILAASYEQYF | TGTGCCAGCAGCTTAGGGCGGGGTATATTAGCGGCCAGCTACGAGCAGTACTTC
TRBD2 | TRBJ2-5 | NA | TRBV6-6 | CASSYNAGVKETQYF | TGTGCCAGCAGTTACAACGCGGGAGTAAAAGAGACCCAGTACTTC
NA | TRBJ2-7 | NA | TRBV7-8 | CASSSLGVTYEQYF | TGTGCCAGCAGCTCCCTAGGAGTGACCTACGAGCAGTACTTC
TRBD1 | TRBJ1-4 | NA | TRBV7-9 | CASSRSLQGAGEKLFF | TGTGCCAGCAGTCGAAGCCTACAGGGGGCAGGGGAAAAACTGTTTTTT
NA | TRBJ1-5 | NA | TRBV4-2 | CASSQVPGSNQPQHF | TGTGCCAGCAGCCAAGTACCGGGAAGCAATCAGCCCCAGCATTTT
TRBD2 | TRBJ2-1 | NA | TRBV7-9 | CASRPSGGAGDNEQFF | TGTGCCAGCCGCCCTAGCGGGGGGGCAGGGGACAATGAGCAGTTCTTC
TRBD2 | TRBJ2-7 | once | TRBV28 | CASSLFQGTSGYEQYF | TGTGCCAGCAGTTTATTTCAGGGAACTAGCGGCTACGAGCAGTACTTC
NA | TRBJ2-5 | NA | TRBV6-1 | CASSFPESQYF | TGTGCCAGCAGTTTCCCCGAGTCCCAGTACTTC
NA | TRBJ2-7 | NA | TRBV6-1 | CASPAPQGTYEQYF | TGTGCCAGCCCCGCCCCGCAGGGGACCTACGAGCAGTACTTC
TRBD1 | TRBJ2-1 | NA | TRBV18 | CASSRDRGGNEQFF | TGTGCCAGCTCACGGGACAGGGGTGGAAATGAGCAGTTCTTC
NA | TRBJ1-5 | NA | TRBV28 | CASSLGGASNQPQHF | TGTGCCAGCAGTTTAGGAGGGGCGAGCAATCAGCCCCAGCATTTT
NA | TRBJ2-2 | NA | TRBV11-3 | CASSHPLLAGELFF | TGTGCCAGCAGCCACCCCTTGTTAGCCGGGGAGCTGTTTTTT
TRBD2 | TRBJ2-7 | NA | TRBV13 | CASTRGGLADSSYEQYF | TGTGCCAGCACCCGGGGGGGGCTAGCGGATAGCTCCTACGAGCAGTACTTC
NA | TRBJ2-5 | NA | TRBV21-1 | CASSRSQIAKETQYF | TGTGCCAGCAGCAGATCACAAATAGCAAAAGAGACCCAGTACTTC
TRBD1 | TRBJ2-5 | NA | TRBV18 | CASSPRTGGVETQYF | TGTGCCAGCTCACCGAGGACAGGGGGCGTTGAGACCCAGTACTTC
NA | TRBJ2-1 | NA | TRBV9 | CASSFSGAYNEQFF | TGTGCCAGCAGCTTTTCCGGGGCCTACAATGAGCAGTTCTTC
NA | TRBJ1-2 | NA | TRBV28 | CASSLSSDSLKTF | TGTGCCAGCAGTTTATCATCGGACAGTCTGAAGACCTTC
TRBD1 | TRBJ2-5 | NA | TRBV11-2 | CASSLGTRQGQETQYF | TGTGCCAGCAGCTTAGGGACCCGACAGGGCCAAGAGACCCAGTACTTC
NA | TRBJ2-7 | NA | TRBV10-2 | CASSEAGGRYEQYF | TGCGCCAGCAGTGAGGCTGGGGGCAGGTACGAGCAGTACTTC
NA | TRBJ2-7 | NA | TRBV5-1 | CASSLDRVREQYF | TGCGCCAGCAGCTTGGATCGGGTCCGCGAGCAGTACTTC
NA | TRBJ2-1 | NA | TRBV6-5 | CASSYERSSYNEQFF | TGTGCCAGCAGTTACGAGCGCAGCTCCTACAATGAGCAGTTCTTC
TRBD1 | TRBJ2-2 | NA | TRBV5-6 | CASTPTGVTGELFF | TGTGCCAGCACCCCGACAGGGGTGACCGGGGAGCTGTTTTTT
TRBD1 | TRBJ2-7 | NA | TRBV5-4 | CASSFQDRGGHEQYF | TGTGCCAGCAGCTTTCAGGACAGGGGGGGTCACGAGCAGTACTTC
TRBD2 | TRBJ2-1 | NA | TRBV9 | CASSQRGTSGSSSYNEQFF | TGTGCCAGCAGCCAACGTGGGACTAGCGGGTCTAGCTCCTACAATGAGCAGTTCTTC
TRBD1 | TRBJ2-6 | once | TRBV9 | CASSAETGGAGANVLTF | TGTGCCAGCAGCGCCGAAACAGGGGGCGCTGGGGCCAACGTCCTGACTTTC
TRBD2 | TRBJ2-1 | NA | TRBV30 | CAGKGIAGGTYNEQFF | TGTGCCGGGAAAGGGATAGCGGGAGGCACCTACAATGAGCAGTTCTTC
TRBD2 | TRBJ2-3 | NA | TRBV9 | CASSVTILAGGTDTQYF | TGTGCCAGCAGCGTAACTATCCTAGCGGGGGGCACAGATACGCAGTATTTT
TRBD2 | TRBJ2-1 | NA | TRBV29-1 | CSVGTSGSSYNEQFF | TGCAGCGTAGGGACTAGCGGGAGTTCCTACAATGAGCAGTTCTTC
NA | TRBJ1-1 | NA | TRBV2 | CASNPTGGIAFF | TGTGCCAGCAACCCGACAGGAGGTATTGCTTTCTTT
TRBD1 | TRBJ2-5 | NA | TRBV9 | CASSAGQGQETQYF | TGTGCCAGCAGCGCGGGACAGGGGCAAGAGACCCAGTACTTC
NA | TRBJ2-7 | NA | TRBV6-5 | CASSYSQATDYEQYF | TGTGCCAGCAGTTACTCCCAAGCGACGGATTACGAGCAGTACTTC
TRBD1 | TRBJ2-7 | NA | TRBV5-5 | CASSLRQGVYEQYF | TGTGCCAGCAGCCTGCGACAGGGGGTCTACGAGCAGTACTTC
NA | TRBJ1-5 | once | TRBV4-1 | CAGRGGVIHQPQHF | TGCGCCGGAAGGGGGGGGGTAATCCATCAGCCCCAGCATTTT
NA | TRBJ1-1 | once | TRBV10-3 | CAIRHILVNTEAFF | TGTGCCATCAGACATATTTTGGTGAACACTGAAGCTTTCTTT
NA | TRBJ1-3 | NA | TRBV21-1 | CASSQGGGRAGNTIYF | TGTGCCAGCTCCCAAGGCGGGGGCAGAGCTGGAAACACCATATATTTT
NA | TRBJ2-2 | NA | TRBV27 | CASSLQSRPRGYTGELFF | TGTGCCAGCAGTTTACAGTCTCGACCCAGGGGATACACCGGGGAGCTGTTTTTT
TRBD1 | TRBJ1-2 | NA | TRBV6-4 | CASSDPDRGDYGYTF | TGTGCCAGCAGTGACCCGGACAGGGGCGACTATGGCTACACCTTC